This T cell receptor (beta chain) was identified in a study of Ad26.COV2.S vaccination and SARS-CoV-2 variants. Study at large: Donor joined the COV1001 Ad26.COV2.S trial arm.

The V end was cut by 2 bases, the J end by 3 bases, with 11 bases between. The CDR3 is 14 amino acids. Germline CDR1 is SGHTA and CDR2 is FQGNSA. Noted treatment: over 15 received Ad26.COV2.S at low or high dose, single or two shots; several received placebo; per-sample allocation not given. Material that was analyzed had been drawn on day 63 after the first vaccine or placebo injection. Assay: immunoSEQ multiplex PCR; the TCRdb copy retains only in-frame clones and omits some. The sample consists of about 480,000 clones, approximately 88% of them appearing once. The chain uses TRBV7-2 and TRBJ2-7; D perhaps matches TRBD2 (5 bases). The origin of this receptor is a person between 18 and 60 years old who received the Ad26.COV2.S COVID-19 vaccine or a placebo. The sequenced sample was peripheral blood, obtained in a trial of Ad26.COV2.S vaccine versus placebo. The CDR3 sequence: CASSLWRPVYEQYF. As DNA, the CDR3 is TGTGCCAGCAGCTTATGGAGGCCGGTCTACGAGCAGTACTTC.